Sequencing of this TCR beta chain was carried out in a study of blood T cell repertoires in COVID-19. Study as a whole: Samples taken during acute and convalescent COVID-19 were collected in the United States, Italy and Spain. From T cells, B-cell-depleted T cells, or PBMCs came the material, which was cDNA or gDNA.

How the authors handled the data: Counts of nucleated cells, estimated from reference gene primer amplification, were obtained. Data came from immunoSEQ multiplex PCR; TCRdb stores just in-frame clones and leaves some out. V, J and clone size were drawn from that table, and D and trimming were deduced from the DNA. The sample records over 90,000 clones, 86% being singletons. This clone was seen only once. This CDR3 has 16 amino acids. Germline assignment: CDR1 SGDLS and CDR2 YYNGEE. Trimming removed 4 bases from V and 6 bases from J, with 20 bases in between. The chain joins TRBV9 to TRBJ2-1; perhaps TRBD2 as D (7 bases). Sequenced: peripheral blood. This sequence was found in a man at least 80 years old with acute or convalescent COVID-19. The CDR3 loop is CASSPNIQRDTNEQFF. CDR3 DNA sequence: TGTGCCAGCAGCCCTAATATCCAGCGGGACACCAATGAGCAGTTCTTC.